These 9 T cell receptor beta chains originate from one sample sequenced in a study of vaccination and CD4 T cells after COVID-19. The treatment was: roughly 10-day PBMC culture with coronavirus spike peptide pools or control peptides (ViraFEST assay). Their cognate antigens are unknown. Oncomine TCR Beta short-read sequencing was applied to DNA from cultured CD4+ T cells. TCRdb processed the PCR reads anew with MiXCR; each CDR3 protein has one entry. The sample has about 15,000 distinct CDR3 sequences; about 69% are singletons. Input material: CD4+ T cells from blood, cultured in vitro. The receptors here all came from a human donor who had recovered from COVID-19.

The chain couples TRBV2 to TRBJ1-5, with D uncertain. The V and J ends lost 6 bases and 3 bases respectively, with 15 bases between them. The CDR3 sequence is 15 residues long. Germline values: CDR1 SNHLY, CDR2 FYNNEI. The CDR3 sequence is CASRTGQVYNQPQHF. The CDR3 nucleotides read TGTGCCAGCAGAACTGGGCAAGTTTACAATCAGCCCCAGCATTTT. Together with reference TRBV2 and TRBJ1-5, the CDR3 gives the full variable domain: EPEVTQTPSHQVTQMGQEVILRCVPISNHLYFYWYRQILGQKVEFLVSFYNNEISEKSEIFDDQFSVERPDGSNFTLKIRSTKLEDSAMYFCASRTGQVYNQPQHFGDGTRLSIL.

The chain couples TRBV2 to TRBJ2-7; no firm D call. V was clipped by 8 bases and J by 0 bases, with 11 bases between them. Germline lookup yields CDR1 SNHLY and CDR2 FYNNEI. The CDR3 runs 13 residues. Written as DNA, the CDR3 is TGTGCCAGCGTCAGGCTGGGCTCCTACGAGCAGTACTTC. Protein: CASVRLGSYEQYF. Looking up the rest from reference TRBV2 and TRBJ2-7 gives the full variable domain: EPEVTQTPSHQVTQMGQEVILRCVPISNHLYFYWYRQILGQKVEFLVSFYNNEISEKSEIFDDQFSVERPDGSNFTLKIRSTKLEDSAMYFCASVRLGSYEQYFGPGTRLTVT.

The V gene is TRBV15, the J gene TRBJ1-1; no clear D. Germline CDR1 LNHNV, CDR2 YYDKDF (reference sequence). The CDR3 is made up of 12 amino acids. Trimming cost V 1 base and J 4 bases, with 4 bases left between them. Written as DNA, the CDR3 is TGTGCCACCAGCAGAGTCCCCACTGAAGCTTTCTTT. It yields the protein CATSRVPTEAFF.

The chain joins TRBV7-6 to TRBJ1-2, with 10 positions matching TRBD1. In germline, CDR1 is SGHVS, CDR2 FNYEAQ. Germline trimming cut 4 bases from V and 9 bases from J; bases unmatched to any gene: 8. This CDR3 has 14 residues. The CDR3 spells CASSSMTGGGSYTF. The CDR3 DNA reads TGTGCCAGCAGCTCGATGACAGGGGGCGGGAGCTACACCTTC.

The V call is TRBV7-9, the J call TRBJ1-5, with D tentatively TRBD1 (6 bases). The ends were cut back, 5 bases at V and 3 bases at J, with 11 bases in the middle. Germline CDR1 is SEHNR and CDR2 is FQNEAQ (reference sequence). The CDR3 covers 14 residues. The CDR3 sequence: CASSPGDTNQPQHF. The CDR3 nucleotides read TGTGCCAGCAGCCCAGGGGACACCAATCAGCCCCAGCATTTT.

V is TRBV12-3 or TRBV12-4 and J is TRBJ1-5, with D possibly being TRBD1 (6 bases). This CDR3 region has 15 residues. The V and J ends lost 7 bases and 0 bases respectively, with 13 bases between them. CDR3 protein: CASTRLGASNQPQHF. As DNA, the CDR3 is TGTGCCAGCACCCGACTGGGGGCTAGCAATCAGCCCCAGCATTTT.

V is TRBV11-3 and J is TRBJ1-6; D gene uncertain. V was trimmed by 5 bases and J by 7 bases, leaving 12 bases between them. The CDR3 consists of 14 residues. CDR1 is SGHNT, CDR2 YENEEA, per germline. CDR3 region: CASSHRGSNSPLHF. CDR3 in DNA: TGTGCCAGCAGCCACCGGGGTAGCAATTCACCCCTCCACTTT.

V gene TRBV7-2 combines with J gene TRBJ2-5, with 10 bases identical to TRBD2. The CDR3 is 17 residues long. The germline V gene encodes CDR1 SGHTA and CDR2 FQGNSA. The junction had 10 bases not matched to a gene; V was cut back by 1 base and J by 5 bases. In DNA form, the CDR3 reads TGTGCCAGCAGCTTAGTGGCTAGCGGGAGTAGGGCGGAGACCCAGTACTTC. This gives the protein CASSLVASGSRAETQYF.

The chain has TRBV7-9 and TRBJ2-2, with D unresolved. The CDR3 totals 13 residues. Trimming took off 2 bases at V and 7 bases at J, with 8 bases between the two ends. CDR1 SEHNR and CDR2 FQNEAQ come from the germline V gene (reference sequence). CDR3 in DNA: TGTGCCAGCAGCTTATCGGTGGTCGGGGAGCTGTTTTTT. This sequence encodes CASSLSVVGELFF.